The 20 T cell receptor beta chains presented below share a single source sample, sequenced in a study of OX40 agonist ivuxolimab in advanced cancers. The table came from immunoSEQ multiplex PCR; TCRdb's copy has only in-frame clones and leaves some out. This table has 75,000 or so clones, approximately 84% appearing once. The input for sequencing was CD4+ or CD8+ T cells sorted from blood, taken in a trial of the OX40 agonist ivuxolimab. The receptors derive from an adult with an advanced solid tumor such as melanoma, head and neck, liver or kidney cancer.

V gene TRBV6-5 combines with J gene TRBJ2-5; tentative D call: TRBD1 (6 bases). Germline loops: CDR1 MNHEY, CDR2 SVGAGI. This CDR3 has 12 residues. V lost 6 bases and J 5 bases, leaving 10 bases between the germline ends. CDR3 nucleotides: TGTGCCAGCAGCACAGGGCTGGAGACCCAGTACTTC. Translation gives CASSTGLETQYF.

The J gene is TRBJ2-1, the V gene TRBV5-4, with TRBD2 matching over 7 bases. The V and J ends lost 0 bases and 7 bases, in that order; junction bases with no gene match: 10. Germline CDR1 is SGHNT and CDR2 is YYREEE (reference sequence). The CDR3 length is 16 residues. The CDR3 sequence: CASSLAASGLLNEQFF. The CDR3 nucleotides are TGTGCCAGCAGCTTGGCGGCTAGCGGTTTACTAAATGAGCAGTTCTTC.

This clone has a handful of counts. V and J are TRBV28 and TRBJ1-2; 7 bases line up with TRBD1. Trimming removed 4 bases from V and 7 bases from J; junction bases left unmatched: 9. Germline V CDR1 and CDR2: MDHEN, SYDVKM. The CDR3 sequence is 14 residues long. For the CDR3, the DNA is TGTGCCAGCAGTTCAATACAGGGGTTCGGTGGCTACACCTTC. Its protein product is CASSSIQGFGGYTF.

V gene TRBV5-1 combines with J gene TRBJ1-1; D remains ambiguous. The CDR3 totals 14 residues. Germline values: CDR1 SGHRS, CDR2 YFSETQ. Trimming took off 0 bases at V and 0 bases at J, with 6 bases between the two ends. CDR3: CASSLGVLNTEAFF. The CDR3 DNA is TGCGCCAGCAGCTTGGGAGTCCTGAACACTGAAGCTTTCTTT.

This clone has a handful of counts. V usage is TRBV27 and J usage is TRBJ1-5, with D hard to call. Germline CDR1 reads MNHEY; CDR2 reads SMNVEV (reference sequence). The CDR3 has 15 residues. V lost 5 bases, J lost 3 bases, and 14 bases lay in between. The CDR3 protein is CASSQKWGFNQPQHF. DNA for the CDR3: TGTGCCAGCAGTCAAAAGTGGGGTTTCAATCAGCCCCAGCATTTT.

The chain combines TRBV19 with TRBJ1-6, with D maybe TRBD1 (5 bases). There are 13 residues in the CDR3. Per the germline V gene, CDR1 is LNHDA and CDR2 is SQIVND (reference sequence). V was clipped by 4 bases and J by 7 bases, with 8 bases between them. The CDR3 DNA is TGTGCCAGTAGTAGCAGACAGAATTCACCCCTCCACTTT. Encoded protein: CASSSRQNSPLHF.

The chain has TRBV2 and TRBJ1-1; D remains unclear. The CDR3 sequence is 12 residues long. The V gene's germline CDR1 is SNHLY and CDR2 FYNNEI. Trimming stripped 5 bases from V and 1 base from J, with 5 bases between. The CDR3 nucleotides are TGTGCCAGCAGTCGGACGAACACTGAAGCTTTCTTT. This sequence encodes CASSRTNTEAFF.

A few counts support this clone. The DNA of the CDR3 is TGTGCCAGCAGCCTTAACGGGGAGAACACTGAAGCTTTCTTT. Protein: CASSLNGENTEAFF. J is TRBJ1-1 and V is TRBV7-6; D call uncertain. The CDR3 extends over 14 amino acids. Trimming shortened V by 5 bases and J by 1 base, and 11 bases separated the two germline ends. Germline-derived CDR1 and CDR2 are SGHVS and FNYEAQ.

This clone was seen just once. The rearrangement joins TRBV2 to TRBJ2-5, with D possibly being TRBD1 or TRBD2 (6 bases each). This CDR3 region has 13 residues. The germline V gene encodes CDR1 SNHLY and CDR2 FYNNEI. The V end lost 8 bases, the J end lost 11 bases, and 21 bases lay between the germline ends. The CDR3 nucleotides are TGTGCCAGCGGCTCAAGGGGGGTTTGGGGGCAGTACTTC. Residues: CASGSRGVWGQYF. The full variable domain, its missing parts supplied by reference TRBV2 and TRBJ2-5, is EPEVTQTPSHQVTQMGQEVILRCVPISNHLYFYWYRQILGQKVEFLVSFYNNEISEKSEIFDDQFSVERPDGSNFTLKIRSTKLEDSAMYFCASGSRGVWGQYFGPGTRLLVL.

The J gene is TRBJ2-7, the V gene TRBV5-1; 10 bases match TRBD2. V lost 4 bases, J lost 2 bases, and 3 bases stayed unmatched. The CDR3 has 14 amino acids. Per the germline V gene, CDR1 is SGHRS and CDR2 is YFSETQ. This CDR3 is CASSPGLAPYEQYF. The CDR3 DNA follows: TGCGCCAGCAGCCCGGGACTAGCGCCCTACGAGCAGTACTTC. The full variable domain, rest sourced from reference TRBV5-1 and TRBJ2-7, is KAGVTQTPRYLIKTRGQQVTLSCSPISGHRSVSWYQQTPGQGLQFLFEYFSETQRNKGNFPGRFSGRQFSNSRSEMNVSTLELGDSALYLCASSPGLAPYEQYFGPGTRLTVT.

Regarding this clone: This sample includes further DNA sequences coding for the same CDR3. The chain combines TRBV27 with TRBJ1-2; unclear D gene. V lost 7 bases and J 0 bases, leaving 15 bases between the germline ends. The germline CDR1 and CDR2 sequences are MNHEY and SMNVEV (reference sequence). The CDR3 is made up of 15 amino acids. The CDR3 nucleotides are TGTGCCAGCACCCCATTGGCAGAAGCTAACTATGGCTACACCTTC. It codes for CASTPLAEANYGYTF.

This chain links TRBV28 with TRBJ1-3; D perhaps matches TRBD1 (5 bases). Germline V CDR1 and CDR2: MDHEN, SYDVKM. V lost 4 bases and J lost 11, with 18 bases in between. The CDR3 runs 14 residues. DNA of the CDR3: TGTGCCAGCAGTTCGAACGGCCCAGGGCTGGCCATATATTTT. Translating it yields CASSSNGPGLAIYF.

The chain employs TRBV4-2 and TRBJ2-7, with D possibly called TRBD1 or TRBD2 (5 bases each). The germline V and J ends were trimmed by 5 bases and 0 bases, with 14 bases remaining between them. The CDR3 spans 15 residues. Germline V CDR1 and CDR2: LGHNA, YNFKEQ. The CDR3, as DNA: TGTGCCAGCAGCTTAGGGGACCTACGCTCCTACGAGCAGTACTTC. Protein: CASSLGDLRSYEQYF.

This clone was counted only a few times. The CDR3 protein is CASSLPSSYNEQFF. The CDR3 DNA reads TGTGCCAGCAGTTTACCCAGCTCCTACAATGAGCAGTTCTTC. The genes are TRBV28 and TRBJ2-1, with D unresolved. The CDR3 covers 14 residues. V was pared by 2 bases and J by 0 bases, with 5 bases between. Per the germline V gene, CDR1 is MDHEN and CDR2 is SYDVKM.

The chain combines TRBV27 with TRBJ2-7; D possibly corresponds to TRBD2 (6 bases). From germline, CDR1 is MNHEY and CDR2 SMNVEV (reference sequence). The V gene lost 5 bases and the J gene lost 6 bases, with 20 bases spanning the gap. The CDR3 sequence is 15 residues long. CDR3 loop: CASSMSGLGGSEQYF. The CDR3 coding sequence is TGTGCCAGCAGTATGTCCGGACTCGGAGGGTCCGAGCAGTACTTC.

The chain combines TRBV6-5 with TRBJ2-7; the D gene is possibly TRBD2 (5 bases). The ends were cut back, 2 bases at V and 0 bases at J, with 8 bases in the middle. The germline CDR1 and CDR2 sequences are MNHEY and SVGAGI. The CDR3 sequence is 14 residues long. CDR3 DNA: TGTGCCAGCAGTTACGCAGGACTCTCCTACGAGCAGTACTTC. This codes for CASSYAGLSYEQYF.

The chain combines TRBV7-8 with TRBJ1-4, with unresolved D. The length of the CDR3 is 12 residues. Germline-derived CDR1 and CDR2 are SGHVS and FQNEAQ. V was shortened by 4 bases and J by 5 bases, with 5 bases between the two germline ends. CDR3 region: CASSSFNEKLFF. The CDR3 DNA sequence: TGTGCCAGCAGCTCTTTCAATGAAAAACTGTTTTTT.

Only a few counts were recorded for this clone. The rearrangement joins TRBV29-1 to TRBJ2-7, with 10 bases aligning to TRBD1. The CDR3 is 12 amino acids. J lost 4 bases, V lost 7 bases, and 4 bases had no gene match. Germline CDR1 SQVTM, CDR2 ANQGSEA. In DNA, the CDR3 is TGCAGCGCGGGACAGGGGATATACGAGCAGTACTTC. The encoded protein is CSAGQGIYEQYF.

The chain employs TRBV13 and TRBJ1-4; 8 bases agree with TRBD1. The CDR3 is 12 residues long. Germline V lookup: CDR1 PRHDT, CDR2 FYEKMQ (reference sequence). J gave up 6 bases and V 9 bases, and 3 bases lay outside the gene matches. The CDR3 DNA is TGTGCCAGGGTGACAGGGGATGAAAAACTGTTTTTT. Translating it yields CARVTGDEKLFF.

This clone showed up just once. The V and J genes are TRBV28 and TRBJ2-5, with 11 nucleotides matching TRBD1. Germline lookup yields CDR1 MDHEN and CDR2 SYDVKM. V gave up 3 bases and J gave up 5 bases; unmatched junction bases: 8. This CDR3 spans 16 amino acids. CDR3 protein: CASSFQAGTGGETQYF. The CDR3 nucleotides are TGTGCCAGCAGTTTTCAAGCCGGGACAGGGGGGGAGACCCAGTACTTC.